Listed here is a single T cell receptor beta chain. These data are taken from a study of blood T cell repertoires in COVID-19. Study-wide background: Sources were T cells, B-cell-depleted T cells, or PBMCs; the material itself was cDNA or gDNA.

Trimming pared 5 bases from V and 10 bases from J, leaving 15 bases between. This CDR3 has 14 residues. Germline V lookup: CDR1 LGHDT, CDR2 YNNKEL (reference sequence). This table comes from immunoSEQ multiplex PCR, and its TCRdb copy is limited to in-frame clones, with some not included. The data hold tens of thousands of clones, with approximately 89% observed a single time. The sequence derives from a man in his fifties or sixties with acute or convalescent COVID-19. What was sequenced was peripheral blood. The chain employs TRBV3-1 (or the pseudogene TRBV3-2) and TRBJ1-6; perhaps TRBD1 as D (6 bases). The CDR3: CASSSRDTASPLHF. The DNA for the CDR3 is TGTGCCAGCAGCTCTCGGGACACCGCGTCACCCCTCCACTTT.